These T cell receptor beta chains were read from a single sample in a study of beta chain features in type 1 diabetes. Libraries were prepared by immunoSEQ multiplex PCR; TCRdb keeps only in-frame clonotypes and omits some of them. The sample holds about 290,000 clones, roughly 8% seen once. Sequences were obtained from central memory CD4+ T cells from blood. The receptor set was obtained from a woman aged 18-29 years in good health. Each CDR3 is given with its conserved first and last residue. Fields, in order: J gene, V gene, D gene, clone size, CDR3 protein, CDR3 DNA. A D gene is named only where the DNA matches it firmly. For some rows the clone size is stated as once, few or many, or as a class when expanded; others skip it.

J: TRBJ2-1
V: TRBV29-1
D: TRBD2
size: -
CDR3: CSVGTSLSSYNEQFF
DNA: TGCAGCGTTGGGACTAGCCTTAGCTCCTACAATGAGCAGTTCTTC

J: TRBJ1-5
V: TRBV27
D: -
size: many
CDR3: CASSLNGNQPQHF
DNA: TGTGCCAGCAGTTTAAATGGGAATCAGCCCCAGCATTTT

J: TRBJ2-2
V: TRBV29-1
D: -
size: -
CDR3: CSVDWAGDTGELFF
DNA: TGCAGCGTTGATTGGGCAGGGGACACCGGGGAGCTGTTTTTT

J: TRBJ1-2
V: TRBV6-1
D: -
size: few
CDR3: CASSLQGHYGYTF
DNA: TGTGCCAGCAGCTTACAGGGACACTATGGCTACACCTTC

J: TRBJ2-3
V: TRBV15
D: -
size: many
CDR3: CATSRVRASDTQYF
DNA: TGTGCCACCAGCAGAGTAAGGGCGAGCGATACGCAGTATTTT

J: TRBJ2-1
V: TRBV7-9
D: TRBD1
size: few
CDR3: CASSPGQGDLYEQFF
DNA: TGTGCCAGCAGCCCGGGACAGGGGGACCTATATGAGCAGTTCTTC

J: TRBJ1-2
V: TRBV2
D: -
size: few
CDR3: CASSRVGRGGYTF
DNA: TGTGCCAGCAGTAGGGTGGGGCGGGGTGGCTACACCTTC

J: TRBJ2-5
V: TRBV7-9
D: -
size: -
CDR3: CASSLGGVETQYF
DNA: TGTGCCAGCAGCTTAGGGGGCGTAGAGACCCAGTACTTC

J: TRBJ2-5
V: TRBV2
D: -
size: few
CDR3: CASGYLLQETQYF
DNA: TGTGCCAGCGGGTACCTCCTCCAAGAGACCCAGTACTTC

J: TRBJ2-2
V: TRBV5-1
D: -
size: -
CDR3: CATKLTVNTGELFF
DNA: TGCGCCACCAAGTTGACGGTGAACACCGGGGAGCTGTTTTTT

J: TRBJ2-5
V: TRBV7-8
D: TRBD1
size: few
CDR3: CASSHRQGAGETQYF
DNA: TGTGCCAGCAGCCATCGACAGGGGGCTGGGGAGACCCAGTACTTC

J: TRBJ2-3
V: TRBV25-1
D: -
size: -
CDR3: CASSRGTDTQYF
DNA: TGTGCCAGCAGTAGAGGGACCGATACGCAGTATTTT

J: TRBJ2-4
V: TRBV7-9
D: TRBD1
size: few
CDR3: CASSLTRQGSGAKNIQYF
DNA: TGTGCCAGCAGCTTAACCCGACAGGGAAGTGGTGCCAAAAACATTCAGTACTTC

J: TRBJ1-2
V: TRBV5-1
D: TRBD1
size: few
CDR3: CASSVTGEGYTF
DNA: TGCGCCAGCAGCGTGACAGGGGAAGGCTACACCTTC

J: TRBJ1-2
V: TRBV6-1
D: TRBD1
size: -
CDR3: CASSEKKGGGYTF
DNA: TGTGCCAGCAGTGAAAAGAAAGGGGGCGGCTACACCTTC

J: TRBJ1-2
V: TRBV2
D: -
size: -
CDR3: CASRAALSVSGYTF
DNA: TGTGCCAGCAGGGCGGCCCTGTCAGTCTCTGGCTACACCTTC

J: TRBJ2-3
V: TRBV9
D: TRBD2
size: few
CDR3: CASSAELAASTDTQYF
DNA: TGTGCCAGCAGCGCGGAACTAGCGGCTAGCACAGATACGCAGTATTTT

J: TRBJ1-2
V: TRBV7-8
D: -
size: -
CDR3: CASSLVGGAATNYGYTF
DNA: TGTGCCAGCAGCTTAGTGGGTGGGGCCGCGACTAACTATGGCTACACCTTC

J: TRBJ2-7
V: TRBV4-2
D: TRBD1
size: -
CDR3: CASSQAGTASIEQYF
DNA: TGTGCCAGCAGCCAAGCCGGGACAGCGTCCATCGAGCAGTACTTC

J: TRBJ2-1
V: TRBV7-6
D: -
size: medium-sized
CDR3: CASSLGLDVYNEQFF
DNA: TGTGCCAGCAGCTTAGGTCTAGATGTCTACAATGAGCAGTTCTTC

J: TRBJ2-5
V: TRBV5-1
D: -
size: -
CDR3: CASSLDAQETQYF
DNA: TGCGCCAGCAGCTTGGACGCCCAAGAGACCCAGTACTTC

J: TRBJ1-4
V: TRBV5-1
D: -
size: few
CDR3: CASSLAPRGGEKLFF
DNA: TGCGCCAGCAGCTTGGCCCCCAGGGGAGGCGAAAAACTGTTTTTT

J: TRBJ1-2
V: TRBV29-1
D: -
size: many
CDR3: CSVDGFGGSRGYTF
DNA: TGCAGCGTTGATGGGTTTGGAGGAAGTCGAGGCTACACCTTC

J: TRBJ1-2
V: TRBV7-2
D: TRBD1
size: -
CDR3: CASSLETGDYGYTF
DNA: TGTGCCAGCAGCTTAGAAACAGGGGACTATGGCTACACCTTC

J: TRBJ2-5
V: TRBV7-2
D: -
size: -
CDR3: CASSLGTGETQYF
DNA: TGTGCCAGCAGCTTAGGGACTGGAGAGACCCAGTACTTC

J: TRBJ2-1
V: TRBV19
D: -
size: -
CDR3: CARGHQKDNEQFF
DNA: TGTGCCAGAGGACACCAAAAAGACAATGAGCAGTTCTTC

J: TRBJ1-2
V: TRBV15
D: -
size: -
CDR3: CATSRPYPADYGYTF
DNA: TGTGCCACCAGCAGACCCTATCCCGCAGATTATGGCTACACCTTC

J: TRBJ2-1
V: TRBV5-1
D: TRBD2
size: -
CDR3: CASSLGASGANEQFF
DNA: TGCGCCAGCAGCTTGGGCGCTAGCGGAGCCAATGAGCAGTTCTTC

J: TRBJ2-3
V: TRBV7-8
D: -
size: -
CDR3: CATEGDTQYF
DNA: TGTGCCACGGAGGGGGATACGCAGTATTTT

J: TRBJ1-5
V: TRBV7-2
D: -
size: many
CDR3: CASRTDSAAQPQHF
DNA: TGTGCCAGCAGAACCGACAGTGCCGCTCAGCCCCAGCATTTT

J: TRBJ1-5
V: TRBV7-9
D: -
size: few
CDR3: CASSLGDRGNQPQHF
DNA: TGTGCCAGCAGCTTAGGGGACCGGGGGAATCAGCCCCAGCATTTT

J: TRBJ2-1
V: TRBV2
D: TRBD2
size: few
CDR3: CASSEAIENSGGAHEQFF
DNA: TGTGCCAGCAGTGAAGCGATCGAGAATAGCGGGGGGGCCCATGAGCAGTTCTTC

J: TRBJ1-1
V: TRBV19
D: -
size: few
CDR3: CASSIQGTEAFF
DNA: TGTGCCAGTAGTATCCAGGGCACTGAAGCTTTCTTT

J: TRBJ1-1
V: TRBV2
D: -
size: few
CDR3: CASRVEATEAFF
DNA: TGTGCCAGCAGGGTTGAGGCCACTGAAGCTTTCTTT

J: TRBJ1-3
V: TRBV11-2
D: TRBD1
size: few
CDR3: CASSPRDRGLFGNTIYF
DNA: TGTGCCAGCAGCCCCCGGGACAGGGGGCTGTTTGGAAACACCATATATTTT

J: TRBJ1-5
V: TRBV2
D: -
size: -
CDR3: CASSLDSFNQPQHF
DNA: TGTGCCAGCAGTCTAGACAGTTTCAATCAGCCCCAGCATTTT

J: TRBJ2-1
V: TRBV6-5
D: -
size: -
CDR3: CASSYRGGGKVNEQFF
DNA: TGTGCCAGCAGTTATAGAGGAGGGGGCAAGGTCAATGAGCAGTTCTTC

J: TRBJ2-3
V: TRBV20-1
D: TRBD2
size: few
CDR3: CSAALAATQYF
DNA: TGCAGTGCTGCTCTAGCGGCCACGCAGTATTTT

J: TRBJ1-2
V: TRBV6-5
D: -
size: few
CDR3: CASGRSNYGYTF
DNA: TGTGCCAGCGGCAGATCCAACTATGGCTACACCTTC

J: TRBJ1-1
V: TRBV7-9
D: -
size: few
CDR3: CASSLPYSVTEAFF
DNA: TGTGCCAGCAGCTTACCGTACTCGGTTACTGAAGCTTTCTTT

J: TRBJ1-5
V: TRBV7-2
D: TRBD1
size: -
CDR3: CASSSDRAHQPQHF
DNA: TGTGCCAGCAGCTCGGACAGGGCCCATCAGCCCCAGCATTTT

J: TRBJ2-3
V: TRBV10-3
D: -
size: -
CDR3: CASTGGADTQYF
DNA: TGTGCCAGCACCGGGGGAGCAGATACGCAGTATTTT

J: TRBJ2-3
V: TRBV4-2
D: TRBD2
size: few
CDR3: CASSLRAGGLGTDTQYF
DNA: TGTGCCAGCAGCCTACGAGCGGGGGGGCTGGGCACAGATACGCAGTATTTT

J: TRBJ2-5
V: TRBV7-3
D: -
size: -
CDR3: CASSPTGAETQYF
DNA: TGTGCCAGCAGCCCGACGGGGGCGGAGACCCAGTACTTC

J: TRBJ2-3
V: TRBV7-9
D: -
size: many
CDR3: CASSPRPDTQYF
DNA: TGTGCCAGCAGCCCCAGGCCAGATACGCAGTATTTT

J: TRBJ2-5
V: TRBV7-2
D: TRBD2
size: many
CDR3: CASSAWTRSLVETQYF
DNA: TGTGCCAGCAGCGCCTGGACTAGGTCGTTGGTAGAGACCCAGTACTTC

J: TRBJ2-6
V: TRBV27
D: -
size: few
CDR3: CASCLTGTSSGANVLTF
DNA: TGTGCCAGCTGTCTAACAGGGACGAGCTCTGGGGCCAACGTCCTGACTTTC

J: TRBJ1-1
V: TRBV10-3
D: -
size: many
CDR3: CAITDRTNTEAFF
DNA: TGTGCCATCACGGATCGTACGAACACTGAAGCTTTCTTT